The source of this T cell receptor beta chain is a study of cytomegalovirus exposure and HLA in healthy donors. The study ran its PCR with 60 Vbeta and 13 Jbeta primers. Clones were sequenced by immunoSEQ multiplex PCR, and TCRdb holds only the in-frame ones, with some missing. Of about 100,000 clones detected, 80% to 90% appear once; the ten largest clones hold more than 1%. CDR1 and CDR2 from the germline V gene are SGHKS and YYEKEE (reference sequence). After removal of 2 bases from V and 0 bases from J, the junction contained 4 bases not matched to a gene. The CDR3 extends over 16 amino acids. The clonotype comes from a young woman in good health and CMV-seronegative. The V and J genes are TRBV5-5 and TRBJ2-2; 7 bases agree with TRBD1. Sequencing input: PBMCs. CDR3 in DNA: TGTGCCAGCAGCTTTCGGACAGGACCGAACACCGGGGAGCTGTTTTTT. This sequence encodes CASSFRTGPNTGELFF.